This TCR beta chain was observed in a study of OX40 agonist ivuxolimab in advanced cancers. The CDR3 is 15 amino acids. CDR1 and CDR2 (germline): SGHTA, FQGNSA. V lost 4 bases and J lost 3; bases outside the gene matches: 6. Profiled with immunoSEQ multiplex PCR; TCRdb holds only in-frame clones, not every one. In the table there are over 30,000 clones, around 83% of which are singletons. To note about this clone: No antigen is known for it.

Study results and caveats: In the expanded peripheral T cells, antigen specificity was never determined.

Here the sequenced sample was CD4+ or CD8+ T cells sorted from blood, taken in a trial of the OX40 agonist ivuxolimab. V and J are TRBV7-2 and TRBJ2-7; 10 nucleotides line up with TRBD1. This TCR was sampled from an adult with an advanced solid tumor such as melanoma, head and neck, liver or kidney cancer. The CDR3 DNA sequence: TGTGCCAGCAGCTCACCCGGGACAGGGGACTACGAGCAGTACTTC. This codes for CASSSPGTGDYEQYF.